This T cell receptor (beta chain) was recovered during a study of early T cells in non-severe SARS-CoV-2 infection. This clonotype was detected only a few times. Its antigen is currently unknown. Study findings and constraints: VDJdb matching, biased toward anti-spike CD8 responses, missed private and CD4 specificities.

The V and J ends lost 5 bases and 1 base respectively, with 8 bases between them. This CDR3 contains 13 residues. CDR1 and CDR2 from the germline V gene are SEHNR and FQNEAQ (reference sequence). Individual cDNA molecules carried attached unique molecular identifiers. One entry per CDR3 protein results from TCRdb running MiXCR on the 5' RACE reads. Here the sample spans roughly 86,000 distinct CDR3 sequences, roughly 5.7% being singletons. The source of this sequence is an adult who was a healthcare worker with PCR-confirmed SARS-CoV-2 infection or an uninfected control (not recorded which). The sequencing input was whole blood. The chain carries TRBV7-9 and TRBJ1-1; D not resolved. The CDR3 spells CASSDGRNTEAFF. CDR3 nucleotide sequence: TGTGCCAGCAGCGACGGGAGGAACACTGAAGCTTTCTTT. Full variable domain (outside the CDR3, taken from reference TRBV7-9 and TRBJ1-1): DTGVSQNPRHKITKRGQNVTFRCDPISEHNRLYWYRQTLGQGPEFLTYFQNEAQLEKSRLLSDRFSAERPKGSFSTLEIQRTEQGDSAMYLCASSDGRNTEAFFGQGTRLTVV.